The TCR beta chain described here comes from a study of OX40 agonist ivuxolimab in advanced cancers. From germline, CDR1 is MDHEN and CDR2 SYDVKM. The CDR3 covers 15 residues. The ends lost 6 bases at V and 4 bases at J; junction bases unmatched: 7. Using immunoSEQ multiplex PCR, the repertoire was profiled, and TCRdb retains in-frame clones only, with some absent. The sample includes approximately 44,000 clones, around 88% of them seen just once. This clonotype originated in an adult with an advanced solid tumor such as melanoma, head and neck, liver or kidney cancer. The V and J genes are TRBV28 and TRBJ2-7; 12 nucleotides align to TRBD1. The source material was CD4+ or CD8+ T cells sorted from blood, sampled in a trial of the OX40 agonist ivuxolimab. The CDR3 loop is CASSQGDRGLYEQYF. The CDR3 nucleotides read TGTGCCAGCAGCCAAGGGGACAGGGGGCTGTACGAGCAGTACTTC.